This record concerns one T cell receptor beta chain sequence. Its antigen is as yet unknown. The sample belongs to a study of identifying expanded T cells in peripheral blood. Study results and limitations: Variance in clone template counts between approximately two-week samples significantly increased with total template count across all healthy donors. Technical replicates showed about 1.1 changed clones; two weeks roughly 16; four weeks 19.

Collection occurred without any documented infections or immune events in donors. Method: immunoSEQ multiplex PCR; TCRdb's copy keeps in-frame clones and lacks some. The table lists about 98,000 clones, about 91% of them singletons. This TCR came from a person aged 18 to 75 in good health. The specimen was blood.

CDR3 loop: CASTGPRGRTEAFF. The CDR3 nucleotides are TGTGCCAGCACCGGCCCCAGGGGGAGAACTGAAGCTTTCTTT. This chain uses TRBV5-8 with TRBJ1-1; 7 nucleotides agree with TRBD1. The CDR3 has 14 amino acids. With V trimmed by 6 bases and J by 5 bases, 10 bases remained unmatched. Looked up from germline, CDR1 is SGHTS and CDR2 is YDEGEE.